These T cell receptor beta chains were read from a single sample in a study of beta chain features in type 1 diabetes. Profiled with immunoSEQ multiplex PCR; TCRdb holds only in-frame clones, not every one. The sample yields 200,000 to 250,000 clones, 9.6% seen once. Sequenced: naive CD4+ T cells from blood. Receptors were obtained from a woman between 18 and 29 years old in good health. Each CDR3 is given with its conserved first and last residue. Each record gives: CDR3 length, clone size, J gene, V gene, D gene, CDR3 protein, CDR3 DNA. A D gene is named only where the DNA matches it firmly. For some rows the clone size is stated as once, few or many, or as a class when expanded; others skip it.

CDR3 length: 8
clone size: -
J gene: TRBJ2-7
V gene: TRBV20-1
D gene: -
CDR3 protein: CSARNSCF
CDR3 DNA: TGCAGTGCTAGGAATAGTTGCTTC

CDR3 length: 11
clone size: few
J gene: TRBJ2-1
V gene: TRBV6-6
D gene: -
CDR3 protein: CASRLDQGQFF
CDR3 DNA: TGTGCCAGCAGACTTGACCAGGGGCAGTTCTTC

CDR3 length: 12
clone size: -
J gene: TRBJ1-1
V gene: TRBV5-6
D gene: -
CDR3 protein: CASSFPSHEAFF
CDR3 DNA: TGTGCCAGCAGCTTTCCGTCACATGAAGCTTTCTTT

CDR3 length: 13
clone size: -
J gene: TRBJ1-1
V gene: TRBV27
D gene: TRBD1
CDR3 protein: CASSVDRGTEAFF
CDR3 DNA: TGTGCCAGCAGCGTCGACAGGGGCACTGAAGCTTTCTTT

CDR3 length: 15
clone size: -
J gene: TRBJ1-4
V gene: TRBV25-1
D gene: -
CDR3 protein: CASSDPGQINEKLFF
CDR3 DNA: TGTGCCAGCAGTGACCCCGGACAAATTAATGAAAAACTGTTTTTT

CDR3 length: 15
clone size: few
J gene: TRBJ2-1
V gene: TRBV7-8
D gene: -
CDR3 protein: CASSLTGTRTNEQFF
CDR3 DNA: TGTGCCAGCAGCCTCACCGGGACAAGGACCAATGAGCAGTTCTTC

CDR3 length: 13
clone size: -
J gene: TRBJ1-2
V gene: TRBV5-4
D gene: -
CDR3 protein: CATSPRGNYGYTF
CDR3 DNA: TGTGCCACCAGCCCGAGGGGGAACTATGGCTACACCTTC

CDR3 length: 16
clone size: -
J gene: TRBJ2-3
V gene: TRBV6-5
D gene: TRBD2
CDR3 protein: CASSWTSGGFTDTQYF
CDR3 DNA: TGTGCCAGCAGTTGGACTAGCGGGGGGTTCACAGATACGCAGTATTTT

CDR3 length: 13
clone size: -
J gene: TRBJ1-2
V gene: TRBV29-1
D gene: -
CDR3 protein: CSVEYPRGYGYTF
CDR3 DNA: TGCAGCGTTGAGTACCCCCGAGGGTACGGCTACACCTTC

CDR3 length: 16
clone size: many
J gene: TRBJ1-4
V gene: TRBV7-9
D gene: TRBD1
CDR3 protein: CASSLVPGTGTEKLFF
CDR3 DNA: TGTGCCAGCAGCTTAGTTCCCGGGACAGGGACTGAAAAACTGTTTTTT

CDR3 length: 12
clone size: few
J gene: TRBJ2-7
V gene: TRBV30
D gene: TRBD1
CDR3 protein: CAWGTGPYEQYF
CDR3 DNA: TGTGCCTGGGGGACAGGCCCCTACGAGCAGTACTTC

CDR3 length: 17
clone size: -
J gene: TRBJ2-7
V gene: TRBV5-4
D gene: -
CDR3 protein: CASSRGGHASGLYEQYF
CDR3 DNA: TGTGCCAGCAGCAGGGGGGGCCACGCTAGCGGCCTTTACGAGCAGTACTTC

CDR3 length: 13
clone size: few
J gene: TRBJ2-5
V gene: TRBV5-1
D gene: TRBD1
CDR3 protein: CASRTGGQETQYF
CDR3 DNA: TGCGCCAGCAGGACAGGGGGCCAAGAGACCCAGTACTTC

CDR3 length: 16
clone size: few
J gene: TRBJ1-2
V gene: TRBV19
D gene: -
CDR3 protein: CASNGFDYGKNYGYTF
CDR3 DNA: TGTGCCAGTAACGGATTCGATTACGGGAAGAACTATGGCTACACCTTC

CDR3 length: 13
clone size: -
J gene: TRBJ1-2
V gene: TRBV29-1
D gene: -
CDR3 protein: CSVETWGVYGYTF
CDR3 DNA: TGCAGCGTCGAGACGTGGGGCGTCTATGGCTACACCTTC

CDR3 length: 15
clone size: few
J gene: TRBJ2-2
V gene: TRBV5-1
D gene: -
CDR3 protein: CASSLAQGYTGELFF
CDR3 DNA: TGCGCCAGCAGCTTGGCGCAGGGGTACACCGGGGAGCTGTTTTTT

CDR3 length: 16
clone size: -
J gene: TRBJ2-1
V gene: TRBV14
D gene: -
CDR3 protein: CASSPISSPRDNEQFF
CDR3 DNA: TGTGCCAGCAGCCCAATATCTAGTCCGCGTGACAATGAGCAGTTCTTC

CDR3 length: 16
clone size: few
J gene: TRBJ2-7
V gene: TRBV2
D gene: -
CDR3 protein: CASSEALPGSLYEQYF
CDR3 DNA: TGTGCCAGCAGTGAAGCGCTTCCGGGGTCCCTCTACGAGCAGTACTTC

CDR3 length: 14
clone size: few
J gene: TRBJ1-5
V gene: TRBV30
D gene: -
CDR3 protein: CAWSVGLSNQPQHF
CDR3 DNA: TGTGCCTGGAGTGTTGGGCTTAGCAATCAGCCCCAGCATTTT

CDR3 length: 16
clone size: -
J gene: TRBJ2-5
V gene: TRBV5-1
D gene: TRBD2
CDR3 protein: CASSKNPSGGTETQYF
CDR3 DNA: TGCGCCAGCAGCAAGAACCCCTCGGGAGGGACAGAGACCCAGTACTTC

CDR3 length: 18
clone size: -
J gene: TRBJ2-6
V gene: TRBV2
D gene: -
CDR3 protein: CASSSSPPVFSGANVLTF
CDR3 DNA: TGTGCCAGCAGCAGTTCACCTCCCGTTTTCTCTGGGGCCAACGTCCTGACTTTC

CDR3 length: 15
clone size: few
J gene: TRBJ1-3
V gene: TRBV19
D gene: -
CDR3 protein: CASSIGGQSGNTIYF
CDR3 DNA: TGTGCCAGTAGTATCGGAGGGCAGTCCGGAAACACCATATATTTT

CDR3 length: 15
clone size: -
J gene: TRBJ2-1
V gene: TRBV5-1
D gene: TRBD2
CDR3 protein: CASSSRLAGSNEQFF
CDR3 DNA: TGCGCCAGCAGCTCCCGACTAGCGGGGTCCAATGAGCAGTTCTTC

CDR3 length: 14
clone size: few
J gene: TRBJ2-3
V gene: TRBV2
D gene: -
CDR3 protein: CASSEALQGDTQYF
CDR3 DNA: TGTGCCAGCAGTGAAGCGCTTCAGGGAGATACGCAGTATTTT

CDR3 length: 15
clone size: few
J gene: TRBJ2-7
V gene: TRBV5-4
D gene: TRBD1
CDR3 protein: CASSSRTGGSYEQYF
CDR3 DNA: TGTGCCAGCAGCTCCCGGACAGGGGGCAGCTACGAGCAGTACTTC

CDR3 length: 11
clone size: -
J gene: TRBJ2-7
V gene: TRBV6-6
D gene: TRBD2
CDR3 protein: CASGSGREQYF
CDR3 DNA: TGTGCCAGCGGCAGCGGGAGGGAGCAGTACTTC

CDR3 length: 16
clone size: -
J gene: TRBJ2-7
V gene: TRBV15
D gene: -
CDR3 protein: CATSRLGPRGVYEQYF
CDR3 DNA: TGTGCCACCAGCCGCCTGGGGCCCCGTGGGGTCTACGAGCAGTACTTC

CDR3 length: 15
clone size: few
J gene: TRBJ2-2
V gene: TRBV7-2
D gene: TRBD2
CDR3 protein: CASSQLGGGGGELFF
CDR3 DNA: TGTGCCAGCAGCCAGCTTGGTGGGGGGGGCGGGGAGCTGTTTTTT

CDR3 length: 15
clone size: few
J gene: TRBJ2-7
V gene: TRBV7-6
D gene: -
CDR3 protein: CASSSGSGSKGEQYF
CDR3 DNA: TGTGCCAGCAGCTCTGGATCGGGTTCGAAAGGCGAGCAGTACTTC

CDR3 length: 18
clone size: -
J gene: TRBJ2-5
V gene: TRBV21-1
D gene: -
CDR3 protein: CASSSIPGLAGGPETQYF
CDR3 DNA: TGTGCCAGCAGCAGTATTCCGGGACTAGCGGGGGGGCCCGAGACCCAGTACTTC

CDR3 length: 11
clone size: many
J gene: TRBJ2-1
V gene: TRBV7-2
D gene: -
CDR3 protein: CAAASSTEQFF
CDR3 DNA: TGTGCCGCGGCCTCTAGCACTGAGCAGTTCTTC

CDR3 length: 17
clone size: few
J gene: TRBJ2-3
V gene: TRBV5-1
D gene: -
CDR3 protein: CASSLAGDGSGTDTQYF
CDR3 DNA: TGCGCCAGCAGCTTGGCCGGGGATGGCAGTGGAACAGATACGCAGTATTTT

CDR3 length: 14
clone size: -
J gene: TRBJ1-1
V gene: TRBV7-2
D gene: -
CDR3 protein: CASSLGAYITEAFF
CDR3 DNA: TGTGCCAGCAGCTTAGGCGCATATATTACTGAAGCTTTCTTT

CDR3 length: 14
clone size: -
J gene: TRBJ1-1
V gene: TRBV7-2
D gene: TRBD1
CDR3 protein: CASSLAGGGGEAFF
CDR3 DNA: TGTGCCAGCAGCTTAGCAGGGGGCGGCGGTGAAGCTTTCTTT

CDR3 length: 15
clone size: -
J gene: TRBJ2-3
V gene: TRBV7-9
D gene: TRBD1
CDR3 protein: CASSLGTGSTDTQYF
CDR3 DNA: TGTGCCAGCAGCTTAGGGACAGGTAGCACAGATACGCAGTATTTT

CDR3 length: 14
clone size: few
J gene: TRBJ1-1
V gene: TRBV18
D gene: -
CDR3 protein: CASSSGGRNTEAFF
CDR3 DNA: TGTGCCAGCTCCTCGGGGGGGAGAAACACTGAAGCTTTCTTT

CDR3 length: 16
clone size: -
J gene: TRBJ2-1
V gene: TRBV27
D gene: TRBD2
CDR3 protein: CASSPLGLAYSNEQFF
CDR3 DNA: TGTGCCAGCAGTCCCCTGGGACTAGCCTATAGCAATGAGCAGTTCTTC

CDR3 length: 16
clone size: few
J gene: TRBJ1-1
V gene: TRBV27
D gene: -
CDR3 protein: CASSPTWLLMNTEAFF
CDR3 DNA: TGTGCCAGCAGTCCCACATGGTTGTTGATGAACACTGAAGCTTTCTTT

CDR3 length: 14
clone size: few
J gene: TRBJ1-1
V gene: TRBV5-1
D gene: TRBD1
CDR3 protein: CASSQHQTGPGAFF
CDR3 DNA: TGCGCCAGCAGCCAGCATCAGACAGGGCCAGGAGCTTTCTTT

CDR3 length: 13
clone size: few
J gene: TRBJ2-3
V gene: TRBV6-6
D gene: -
CDR3 protein: CASSYDRVDTQYF
CDR3 DNA: TGTGCCAGCAGTTACGATAGAGTTGATACGCAGTATTTT

CDR3 length: 12
clone size: -
J gene: TRBJ2-5
V gene: TRBV6-1
D gene: -
CDR3 protein: CASGQGFETQYF
CDR3 DNA: TGTGCCAGCGGGCAGGGTTTTGAGACCCAGTACTTC

CDR3 length: 16
clone size: few
J gene: TRBJ2-7
V gene: TRBV7-4
D gene: -
CDR3 protein: CASSLVSPRGSYEQYF
CDR3 DNA: TGTGCCAGCAGCTTAGTGAGCCCCAGGGGTTCCTACGAGCAGTACTTC

CDR3 length: 15
clone size: -
J gene: TRBJ2-1
V gene: TRBV7-2
D gene: TRBD1
CDR3 protein: CASSPDRGLYNEQFF
CDR3 DNA: TGTGCCAGCAGCCCGGACAGGGGGCTCTACAATGAGCAGTTCTTC

CDR3 length: 14
clone size: few
J gene: TRBJ2-2
V gene: TRBV6-5
D gene: TRBD2
CDR3 protein: CASASGGLAGELFF
CDR3 DNA: TGTGCCAGCGCCTCCGGGGGACTAGCCGGGGAGCTGTTTTTT

CDR3 length: 13
clone size: few
J gene: TRBJ1-4
V gene: TRBV30
D gene: -
CDR3 protein: CAWSAVLREKLFF
CDR3 DNA: TGTGCCTGGAGTGCGGTATTGAGGGAAAAACTGTTTTTT

CDR3 length: 15
clone size: few
J gene: TRBJ2-1
V gene: TRBV5-6
D gene: TRBD1
CDR3 protein: CASSLRDRAYNEQFF
CDR3 DNA: TGTGCCAGCAGCCTGCGGGACAGGGCCTACAATGAGCAGTTCTTC

CDR3 length: 14
clone size: -
J gene: TRBJ2-7
V gene: TRBV5-1
D gene: -
CDR3 protein: CASSLLTLSYEQYF
CDR3 DNA: TGCGCCAGCAGCTTACTAACCCTCTCCTACGAGCAGTACTTC

CDR3 length: 13
clone size: -
J gene: TRBJ1-1
V gene: TRBV6-5
D gene: TRBD1
CDR3 protein: CASRRGLGTEAFF
CDR3 DNA: TGTGCCAGCAGAAGGGGGCTCGGCACTGAAGCTTTCTTT

CDR3 length: 12
clone size: -
J gene: TRBJ2-5
V gene: TRBV27
D gene: -
CDR3 protein: CASSGGRETQYF
CDR3 DNA: TGTGCCAGCAGTGGGGGGAGAGAGACCCAGTACTTC

CDR3 length: 14
clone size: -
J gene: TRBJ1-6
V gene: TRBV15
D gene: TRBD1
CDR3 protein: CATSRRQGNSPLHF
CDR3 DNA: TGTGCCACCAGCCGAAGACAGGGTAACTCACCCCTCCACTTT

CDR3 length: 16
clone size: -
J gene: TRBJ2-7
V gene: TRBV9
D gene: -
CDR3 protein: CASSVREGQRIYEQYF
CDR3 DNA: TGTGCCAGCAGCGTACGGGAAGGACAGAGAATTTACGAGCAGTACTTC

CDR3 length: 14
clone size: -
J gene: TRBJ2-7
V gene: TRBV2
D gene: TRBD2
CDR3 protein: CASSELAGPYEQYF
CDR3 DNA: TGTGCCAGCAGTGAACTAGCGGGCCCCTACGAGCAGTACTTC

CDR3 length: 16
clone size: few
J gene: TRBJ2-3
V gene: TRBV7-3
D gene: TRBD1
CDR3 protein: CASSFLQGASADTQYF
CDR3 DNA: TGTGCCAGCAGCTTCTTACAGGGGGCTAGCGCAGATACGCAGTATTTT